These 31 T cell receptor beta chains share one sample of origin, sequenced in a study of blood T cells in healthy people across ages. Through a sample-barcoded 5' primer and a J-beta primer mix, a second PCR was run for about 6 to 12 cycles. TCRdb independently ran MiXCR on the 5' RACE reads; one entry per CDR3 protein. The table includes hundreds of thousands of distinct CDR3 sequences, 20% to 25% detected once. Input material: blood. The receptors stem from a man aged 70-80 years in good health.

This clonotype has just a few counts. V usage is TRBV11-2 and J usage is TRBJ1-1, with TRBD1 matching 7 bases. J was trimmed by 0 bases and V by 5 bases; bases with no gene match: 6. Germline CDR1 and CDR2: SGHAT and FQNNGV. The CDR3 runs 15 residues. The CDR3 DNA is TGTGCCAGCAGCGCAGGGGACAGCATGAACACTGAAGCTTTCTTT. Amino acids: CASSAGDSMNTEAFF. Full variable domain (missing parts from reference TRBV11-2 and TRBJ1-1): EAGVAQSPRYKIIEKRQSVAFWCNPISGHATLYWYQQILGQGPKLLIQFQNNGVVDDSQLPKDRFSAERLKGVDSTLKIQPAKLEDSAVYLCASSAGDSMNTEAFFGQGTRLTVV.

The chain links TRBV6-2 or TRBV6-3 to TRBJ2-1; perhaps TRBD1 as D (6 bases). Trimming took 6 bases from V and 1 from J, leaving 13 bases between them. CDR1 and CDR2 (germline): MNHEY, SVGEGT. The CDR3 contains 15 residues. CDR3 protein: CASRPGTFSYNEQFF. DNA for the CDR3: TGTGCCAGCAGACCCGGGACATTTTCCTACAATGAGCAGTTCTTC.

V gene TRBV28 combines with J gene TRBJ1-4; D may be TRBD1 (6 bases). Germline V gives CDR1 MDHEN, CDR2 SYDVKM. The CDR3 has 16 residues. V was shortened by 2 bases and J by 3 bases, with 13 bases between the two germline ends. In DNA form, the CDR3 reads TGTGCCAGCAGTTTAGTCTGGGGGCCGGCTAATGAAAAACTGTTTTTT. This encodes CASSLVWGPANEKLFF.

This chain connects TRBV7-9 to TRBJ2-7; a weak D match, TRBD1 (6 bases). The germline V gene has CDR1 SEHNR and CDR2 FQNEAQ (reference sequence). V was pared by 8 bases and J by 2 bases, with 13 bases between. The CDR3 consists of 13 residues. CDR3 residues: CASDGRGPYEQYF. The CDR3 bases are TGTGCCAGCGATGGCAGGGGACCCTACGAGCAGTACTTC.

This clonotype was seen a handful of times. The V gene is TRBV9, the J gene TRBJ2-3; 7 bases fit TRBD1. V was pared by 3 bases and J by 2 bases, with 9 bases of the junction left unmatched. The CDR3 runs 16 residues. In germline, CDR1 is SGDLS, CDR2 YYNGEE. CDR3 bases: TGTGCCAGCAGCGGCCAAGAAGGGGGCAACACAGATACGCAGTATTTT. Translating gives CASSGQEGGNTDTQYF.

This clonotype showed up just a few times. The rearrangement links TRBV7-2 to TRBJ2-7; D is unresolved. Trimming stripped 3 bases from V and 5 bases from J, with 11 bases between. The CDR3 runs 13 residues. CDR1 is SGHTA and CDR2 is FQGNSA in the germline V gene. The CDR3 spells CASSFSIRNEQYF. DNA for the CDR3: TGTGCCAGCAGCTTTTCAATAAGGAACGAGCAGTACTTC.

This clonotype was seen more than once but under ten times. The chain combines TRBV20-1 with TRBJ1-1; D might be TRBD1 (6 bases). This CDR3 spans 14 amino acids. Germline values: CDR1 DFQATT, CDR2 SNEGSKA (reference sequence). Trimming left V 1 base short and J 2 bases short, with 11 bases between. CDR3 sequence reads: CSARGAGQNTEAFF. The CDR3 DNA follows: TGCAGTGCTAGAGGTGCGGGACAAAACACTGAAGCTTTCTTT.

The V call is TRBV12-3 or TRBV12-4, the J call TRBJ2-5; 7 nucleotides agree with TRBD1. Near its end, the DNA agrees better with TRBJ2-1, so the J call may be wrong. The CDR3 is made up of 14 amino acids. The CDR3 spells CASRTPGQYNEQFF. CDR3 in DNA: TGTGCCAGCAGAACCCCGGGACAGTACAATGAGCAGTTCTTC.

The sample holds a few counts of this clonotype. CDR3 residues: CASRPTGQGRLQETQYF. The CDR3 DNA sequence: TGTGCCAGCAGACCCACCGGACAGGGCCGCCTCCAAGAGACCCAGTACTTC. The chain uses TRBV28 and TRBJ2-5; 8 nucleotides agree with TRBD1. There are 17 residues in the CDR3. V dropped 6 bases and J dropped 1; count of bases not matched to a gene: 13. Germline V gene lookup returns CDR1 MDHEN and CDR2 SYDVKM.

This rearrangement joins TRBV6-5 to TRBJ2-7; the D is unclear. V was pared by 0 bases and J by 6 bases, with 6 bases between. Per germline, CDR1 MNHEY and CDR2 SVGAGI. The CDR3 runs 12 residues. In nucleotides, the CDR3 is TGTGCCAGCAGTTACTCGACTGGCGAGCAGTACTTC. Its translation: CASSYSTGEQYF.

In its sample, this clonotype was seen once. The rearrangement uses TRBV7-2 and TRBJ2-3; D gene uncertain. V lost 8 bases and J lost 4, with 10 bases in between. The length of the CDR3 is 12 residues. In germline, CDR1 is SGHTA, CDR2 FQGNSA. As DNA, the CDR3 is TGTGCCAGCGGGATATTCGCAGATACGCAGTATTTT. Translation: CASGIFADTQYF.

There are a few counts of this clonotype. The CDR3 DNA reads as TGCAGTGCTCCTCTTGGAAACACAGATACGCAGTATTTT. It translates to CSAPLGNTDTQYF. The chain employs TRBV20-1 and TRBJ2-3; D remains ambiguous. Germline V gene sequence: CDR1 DFQATT, CDR2 SNEGSKA (reference sequence). This CDR3 contains 13 residues. V lost 5 bases to trimming and J lost 2 bases, with 11 bases between them.

V gene TRBV29-1 combines with J gene TRBJ2-1; TRBD2 might be the D (6 bases). There are 16 residues in the CDR3. From germline, CDR1 is SQVTM and CDR2 ANQGSEA. Trimming took 4 bases from V and 0 from J, leaving 16 bases between them. The DNA for the CDR3 is TGCAGCGTTGTGGGCCCTACCGGGGGCTCCTACAATGAGCAGTTCTTC. Its protein product is CSVVGPTGGSYNEQFF.

The table lists this clonotype with many counts. The J gene is TRBJ2-4, the V gene TRBV30; tentatively, D is TRBD1 (6 bases). There are 13 residues in the CDR3. Trimming removed 0 bases from V and 6 bases from J, with 9 bases in between. Germline CDR1 GTSNPN, CDR2 SVGIG (reference sequence). CDR3 DNA: TGTGCCTGGAGTGTAAGAGGGGGAAACATTCAGTACTTC. Residues: CAWSVRGGNIQYF.

This clonotype was detected only a few times. This chain joins TRBV6-5 and TRBJ2-1; no firm D call. Germline CDR1 is MNHEY and CDR2 is SVGAGI. CDR3 length equals 14 residues. Trimming cost V 5 bases and J 2 bases, with 10 bases left between them. In nucleotides, the CDR3 is TGTGCCAGCAGTCCTAGTAACCCCTACAATGAGCAGTTCTTC. It encodes CASSPSNPYNEQFF.

V gene TRBV5-1 combines with J gene TRBJ2-5; TRBD2 aligns across 8 bases. The CDR3 totals 16 residues. Germline V gene lookup returns CDR1 SGHRS and CDR2 YFSETQ. J lost 1 base, V lost 0 bases, and 5 bases had no gene match. Here the CDR3 DNA reads TGCGCCAGCAGCTTGGCCTCGGGAGGGCCCCAAGAGACCCAGTACTTC. Residues: CASSLASGGPQETQYF.

V usage is TRBV6-6 and J usage is TRBJ2-7; TRBD1 matches 10 bases. There are 16 residues in the CDR3. In germline, CDR1 is MNHNY, CDR2 SVGAGI (reference sequence). With 0 bases clipped from V and 4 bases from J, the junction kept 6 bases outside the gene matches. CDR3 loop: CASSYSKGQGGYEQYF. CDR3 nucleotide sequence: TGTGCCAGCAGTTACTCGAAAGGACAGGGGGGATACGAGCAGTACTTC.

This clonotype showed up many times. In DNA form, the CDR3 reads TGTGCCAGCAGGGCCACAGATACGCAGTATTTT. It yields the protein CASRATDTQYF. The gene calls are TRBV27 and TRBJ2-3; the D is unclear. This CDR3 is built from 11 residues. Per the germline V gene, CDR1 is MNHEY and CDR2 is SMNVEV (reference sequence). V gave up 6 bases and J gave up 2 bases, with 3 bases separating them.

This clonotype has only a few counts. The chain is built from TRBV20-1 and TRBJ2-3; 11 bases align to TRBD2. CDR1 is DFQATT and CDR2 is SNEGSKA in the germline V gene (reference sequence). Unmatched junction bases numbered 7, after V lost 6 bases and J lost 2 bases. The CDR3 consists of 15 residues. CDR3 residues: CSAPGTSGFTDTQYF. The CDR3 region has the DNA TGCAGTGCCCCCGGGACTAGCGGATTCACAGATACGCAGTATTTT.

V usage is TRBV21-1 and J usage is TRBJ2-4; TRBD2, the D gene given by the table, was not confirmed from the DNA. TRBV21-1 is a pseudogene locus. The length of the CDR3 is 12 residues. The CDR3 sequence is CASSKSAAGYYF. DNA of the CDR3: TGTGCCAGCAGCAAAAGTGCGGCGGGCTATTACTTC.

A remark on this clonotype: Relative to the germline gene, one junction end is altered; a read error may explain this. This rearrangement joins TRBV20-1 to TRBJ1-4, with a tentative D call TRBD1 (5 bases). Germline CDR1 DFQATT, CDR2 SNEGSKA (reference sequence). There are 11 residues in the CDR3. The CDR3 region has the DNA TGCAGTGCTAAGAGGGGCGAAAAACCGTTTTTT. Encoded protein: CSAKRGEKPFF.

This clonotype showed up just a few times. J is TRBJ1-5 and V is TRBV7-9; TRBD1 might be the D (6 bases). This CDR3 region has 14 residues. Trimming removed 5 bases from V and 5 bases from J, with 13 bases in between. Per germline, CDR1 SEHNR and CDR2 FQNEAQ (reference sequence). Here the CDR3 reads CASSATGNHQPQHF. DNA of the CDR3: TGTGCCAGCAGCGCAACAGGGAACCATCAGCCCCAGCATTTT.

This chain links TRBV19 with TRBJ2-7; D may be TRBD2 (5 bases). The V end lost 0 bases, the J end lost 3 bases, and 12 bases lay between the germline ends. From germline, CDR1 is LNHDA and CDR2 SQIVND (reference sequence). The CDR3 has 15 amino acids. For the CDR3, the DNA is TGTGCCAGTAGTATAGACCAGGAGCGGAGCTACGAGCAGTACTTC. As protein: CASSIDQERSYEQYF.

Regarding this clonotype: Just one base apart from a much larger clone, this may be a read error. This chain links TRBV12-3 or TRBV12-4 with TRBJ2-3; D not certain. V shed 7 bases and J shed 2 bases, with 7 bases lying between them. This CDR3 comprises 12 residues. CDR3 region: CASNLNTDTQYF. The CDR3 DNA reads as TGTGCCAGCAACCTTAACACAGATACGCAGTATTTT.

This clonotype was picked up a small number of times. A single base separates this from a much larger clone, so it may be a read error. The chain employs TRBV9 and TRBJ2-1; 9 nucleotides line up with TRBD2. The CDR3 is made up of 15 amino acids. Germline V CDR1 and CDR2: SGDLS, YYNGEE. The CDR3 loop reads CASSVSGSSYTEQFF. DNA for the CDR3: TGTGCCAGCAGCGTTAGCGGGAGCTCCTACACTGAGCAGTTCTTC. Complete variable domain (other parts from reference TRBV9 and TRBJ2-1): DSGVTQTPKHLITATGQRVTLRCSPRSGDLSVYWYQQSLDQGLQFLIQYYNGEERAKGNILERFSAQQFPDLHSELNLSSLELGDSALYFCASSVSGSSYTEQFFGPGTRLTVL.

This chain uses TRBV11-2 with TRBJ2-5, with 7 bases identical to TRBD1. The end of the DNA is better explained by TRBJ2-7, so the J call may be wrong. The germline CDR1 and CDR2 sequences are SGHAT and FQNNGV. The CDR3 totals 14 residues. The DNA of the CDR3 is TGTGCCAGCAGCTTTACCGGGACAGACTACGAGCAGTACTTC. Its translation is CASSFTGTDYEQYF.

This clonotype was seen a handful of times. The J gene is TRBJ2-5, the V gene TRBV2; 9 nucleotides agree with TRBD2. The DNA matches TRBJ2-1 better at its end, which makes the J call doubtful. CDR3 size: 13 residues. CDR1 is SNHLY, CDR2 FYNNEI, per germline. The CDR3 region is CASSFAASGKQFF. CDR3 sequence (DNA): TGTGCCAGCAGCTTCGCCGCTAGCGGGAAGCAGTTCTTC.

The chain couples TRBV16 to TRBJ2-1; 7 bases map to TRBD2. Trimming removed 8 bases from V and 8 bases from J; junction bases left unmatched: 9. The CDR3 is 13 residues long. Germline V CDR1 and CDR2: KGHSY, FQNENV. The CDR3 coding sequence is TGTGCCAGCCAATCGGGAGGTGGGGATGAGCAGTTCTTC. The encoded protein is CASQSGGGDEQFF.

The sample holds a few counts of this clonotype. CDR3 loop: CATSATGLALVTGELFF. DNA for the CDR3: TGTGCCACCAGCGCCACGGGACTAGCGTTAGTTACCGGGGAGCTGTTTTTT. The chain couples TRBV15 to TRBJ2-2; 10 positions agree with TRBD2. V was clipped by 5 bases and J by 5 bases; unmatched bases: 11. This CDR3 is 17 amino acids long. CDR1 LNHNV and CDR2 YYDKDF come from the germline V gene (reference sequence).

The chain employs TRBV5-1 and TRBJ2-7, with D possibly being TRBD1 (7 bases). V was shortened by 4 bases and J by 1 base, with 18 bases between the two germline ends. This CDR3 is 16 amino acids long. Germline CDR1 SGHRS, CDR2 YFSETQ. The CDR3 reads CASSEGQPGLSYEQYF. The CDR3 DNA reads TGCGCCAGCAGCGAGGGACAGCCGGGACTTTCCTACGAGCAGTACTTC. Looking up the rest from reference TRBV5-1 and TRBJ2-7 gives the full variable domain: KAGVTQTPRYLIKTRGQQVTLSCSPISGHRSVSWYQQTPGQGLQFLFEYFSETQRNKGNFPGRFSGRQFSNSRSEMNVSTLELGDSALYLCASSEGQPGLSYEQYFGPGTRLTVT.

The rearrangement links TRBV20-1 to TRBJ1-4; no clear D gene. The germline V and J ends were trimmed by 6 bases and 5 bases, with 16 bases remaining between them. The CDR3 totals 14 residues. The V gene's germline CDR1 is DFQATT and CDR2 SNEGSKA (reference sequence). CDR3 bases: TGCAGTGCGGGGTTTCCGGGCCCCAATGAAAAACTGTTTTTT. Translated: CSAGFPGPNEKLFF.